The 24 T cell receptor beta chains presented below share a single source sample, sequenced in a study of metastatic and nonmetastatic thyroid tumors. TCRdb re-called the PCR reads with MiXCR. This table has 20,000 to 25,000 clones, roughly a quarter appearing once. No patient had received any treatment before thyroid surgery. Sequenced sample: tumor tissue. The receptor set was obtained from a male donor with papillary thyroid cancer or a benign thyroid nodule (not recorded which). Some clones in this sample may be carry-over from other donors' samples.

The sample holds many counts of this clone. The rearrangement links TRBV28 to TRBJ1-2; possibly TRBD1 for D (5 bases). The V end lost 6 bases, the J end lost 8 bases, and 19 bases lay between the germline ends. CDR3 length equals 14 residues. Germline CDR1 MDHEN, CDR2 SYDVKM. The CDR3 loop reads CASSRAARGYGYTF. The DNA for the CDR3 is TGTGCCAGCAGCCGTGCGGCGAGGGGATACGGCTACACCTTC.

This clone was seen many times. CDR3 sequence: CASSDSGDTYNEQFF. The CDR3 bases are TGTGCCAGCAGTGACTCTGGGGATACCTACAATGAGCAGTTCTTC. The V call is TRBV6-1, the J call TRBJ2-1; D is unresolved. Trimming stripped 3 bases from V and 2 bases from J, with 11 bases between. Germline V gene sequence: CDR1 MNHNS, CDR2 SASEGT. The CDR3 is made up of 15 amino acids.

This clone has at least ten counts. This sequence joins TRBV28 and TRBJ1-4; TRBD1 matches 8 bases. There are 15 residues in the CDR3. The V segment lost 4 bases and the J segment 7 bases; nucleotides outside the gene matches: 8. In germline, CDR1 is MDHEN, CDR2 SYDVKM. The CDR3 region is CASSSLQGESEKLFF. Here the CDR3 DNA reads TGTGCCAGCAGTTCGCTACAGGGGGAGAGTGAAAAACTGTTTTTT.

This clone was seen only a few times. A much larger clone sits a single nucleotide away, making a read error possible. In the same sample, other DNA sequences code for this CDR3. The CDR3 DNA follows: TGCGCCAGCAGCCCAGGGGACACTCCACGAGCTTTCTTT. Residues: CASSPGDTPRAFF. This chain uses TRBV7-9 with TRBJ1-1; D is possibly TRBD1 (6 bases). The CDR3 covers 13 residues. CDR1 and CDR2 from the germline V gene are SEHNR and FQNEAQ (reference sequence).

This clone is labeled medium-sized (0.01 to 0.1%). The CDR3 DNA is TGCAGTGCTAGAGATGATTGGAAGGGCGCTGACTACGAGCAGTACTTC. Its translation is CSARDDWKGADYEQYF. The chain couples TRBV20-1 to TRBJ2-7; D gene uncertain. Germline V lookup: CDR1 DFQATT, CDR2 SNEGSKA (reference sequence). The CDR3 length is 16 residues. The V end lost 0 bases, the J end lost 3 bases, and 18 bases lay between the germline ends.

The table lists this clone with many counts. V usage is TRBV7-8 and J usage is TRBJ2-3; 7 bases match TRBD2. From germline, CDR1 is SGHVS and CDR2 FQNEAQ. This CDR3 region has 14 residues. The V gene end was trimmed by 5 bases and the J gene end by 4 bases; junction bases not matched to a gene: 6. DNA for the CDR3: TGTGCCAGCAGCCCCGGGAGGTTTTCAGATACGCAGTATTTT. It is translated as CASSPGRFSDTQYF.

The table lists this clone with a few counts. Being one base from a much bigger clone, this may be a read error. This chain uses TRBV2 with TRBJ1-1; D might be TRBD1 (6 bases). Germline V CDR1 and CDR2: SNHLY, FYNNEI. V was trimmed by 7 bases and J by 4 bases, leaving 16 bases between them. The CDR3 sequence is 14 residues long. The CDR3 region is CASTRGDICTEAFF. Here the CDR3 DNA reads TGTGCCAGCACCCGAGGGGACATATGCACTGAAGCTTTCTTT.

This clone was seen ten or more times. The chain has TRBV12-3 or TRBV12-4 and TRBJ2-3; 7 bases are shared with TRBD2. The CDR3 is 15 residues long. V shed 2 bases, J shed 1 base, and the junction held 3 bases outside the gene matches. The CDR3 DNA reads as TGTGCCAGCAGTTTATCGGGAGGACGCACAGATACGCAGTATTTT. As protein: CASSLSGGRTDTQYF.

This clone was seen many times. The V gene is TRBV9, the J gene TRBJ1-4; perhaps TRBD1 as D (5 bases). Trimming left V 5 bases short and J 8 bases short, with 16 bases between. This CDR3 contains 14 residues. Germline V gene sequence: CDR1 SGDLS, CDR2 YYNGEE. CDR3 DNA sequence: TGTGCCAGCAGGGGTCAAGGAGCAGGGGAAAAACTGTTTTTT. It is translated as CASRGQGAGEKLFF.

This clone showed up just a few times. A much larger clone is a single base away; this may be a read error. The identical CDR3 is also encoded by other nucleotide sequences in the sample. The chain joins TRBV29-1 to TRBJ1-2, with D possibly TRBD1 on 5 matching bases. This CDR3 spans 12 amino acids. Germline V gene lookup returns CDR1 SQVTM and CDR2 ANQGSEA. V lost 2 bases and J lost 7, with 11 bases in between. This CDR3 reads CSVESGGTGYTF. The CDR3 DNA sequence: TGCAGCGTTGAATCTGGGGGTACTGGCTACACCTTC.

In this sample, this clone turned up many times. The chain has TRBV20-1 and TRBJ2-2; 7 nucleotides match TRBD2. The V segment lost 6 bases and the J segment 5 bases; nucleotides outside the gene matches: 18. Germline values: CDR1 DFQATT, CDR2 SNEGSKA (reference sequence). The CDR3 has 17 residues. The CDR3, as DNA: TGCAGTGCCCGGGGGGTCGGCACCCTCAACCCAACCGGGGAGCTGTTTTTT. Protein: CSARGVGTLNPTGELFF.

This chain connects TRBV5-1 to TRBJ2-7; D tentatively reads TRBD1 or TRBD2 (5 bases each). V lost 1 base to trimming and J lost 1 base, with 21 bases between them. CDR3 length: 18 amino acids. CDR1 and CDR2 from the germline V gene are SGHRS and YFSETQ. CDR3 bases: TGCGCCAGCAGCTTGTTAACGGGGCCCCGAGGGGAATCCTACGAGCAGTACTTC. The encoded protein is CASSLLTGPRGESYEQYF.

This clone was seen only a few times. A junction end diverges from the germline sequence, so it may reflect a read error. The rearrangement joins TRBV20-1 to TRBJ1-2, with 7 bases that match TRBD1. The CDR3 totals 15 residues. Germline CDR1 is DFQATT and CDR2 is SNEGSKA (reference sequence). CDR3 residues: CSTRAGGTVLYVYTF. Written as DNA, the CDR3 is TGCAGTACTAGGGCTGGGGGGACAGTCCTCTATGTCTACACCTTC.

This clone was picked up many times. J is TRBJ2-4 and V is TRBV18; 10 nucleotides line up with TRBD1. Germline CDR1 reads KGHSH; CDR2 reads LQKENI. The CDR3 is 16 residues long. Trimming took 6 bases from V and 0 from J; bases not matched to a gene: 5. CDR3 residues: CASSPGQGVAKNIQYF. As DNA, the CDR3 is TGTGCCAGCTCTCCCGGACAGGGGGTAGCCAAAAACATTCAGTACTTC.

This clone occurred many times. The rearrangement links TRBV28 to TRBJ1-5, with D uncertain. CDR1 and CDR2 (germline): MDHEN, SYDVKM. With 4 bases removed from V and 3 bases from J, the gap between germline ends came to 13 bases. The CDR3 runs 15 residues. CDR3 nucleotide sequence: TGTGCCAGCAGTTCCACCCCCCGGGTCAATCAGCCCCAGCATTTT. Translated: CASSSTPRVNQPQHF. The full variable domain, its missing parts supplied by reference TRBV28 and TRBJ1-5, is DVKVTQSSRYLVKRTGEKVFLECVQDMDHENMFWYRQDPGLGLRLIYFSYDVKMKEKGDIPEGYSVSREKKERFSLILESASTNQTSMYLCASSSTPRVNQPQHFGDGTRLSIL.

This clone was found many times. V and J are TRBV3-1 and TRBJ2-7; D gene unclear. Per germline, CDR1 LGHDT and CDR2 YNNKEL (reference sequence). CDR3 length: 14 residues. V lost 4 bases and J lost 1, with 11 bases in between. The CDR3 reads CASSRTQASYEQYF. The CDR3 nucleotides are TGTGCCAGCAGCCGGACGCAGGCTTCCTACGAGCAGTACTTC.

This clone was seen a handful of times. This sequence joins TRBV6-1 and TRBJ2-7, with a weak D call TRBD2 (7 bases). Germline V gene data show CDR1 as MNHNS and CDR2 as SASEGT. The CDR3 runs to 16 residues. V dropped 3 bases and J dropped 3 bases, with 18 bases sitting between them. CDR3 in DNA: TGTGCCAGCAGTGACCCCAAGGGGGGGCCCTTCTACGAGCAGTACTTC. Its protein product is CASSDPKGGPFYEQYF.

This clone was recorded at least ten times. Distinct nucleotide sequences in the sample also encode this CDR3. The V and J genes are TRBV19 and TRBJ2-2; no firm D call. Germline values: CDR1 LNHDA, CDR2 SQIVND (reference sequence). The CDR3 contains 12 residues. Trimming took off 5 bases at V and 10 bases at J, with 11 bases between the two ends. The CDR3 reads CASSFGPEELFF. In nucleotides, the CDR3 is TGTGCCAGTAGTTTTGGGCCCGAGGAGCTGTTTTTT.

This chain joins TRBV9 and TRBJ1-1; no clear D gene. From germline, CDR1 is SGDLS and CDR2 YYNGEE. The ends were cut back, 3 bases at V and 2 bases at J, with 5 bases in the middle. The CDR3 is made up of 12 amino acids. The CDR3, as DNA: TGTGCCAGCAGCGGAAGAAACACTGAAGCTTTCTTT. Translating gives CASSGRNTEAFF.

This clone was detected ten times or more. The genes are TRBV24-1 and TRBJ2-1; 11 bases line up with TRBD1. V lost 1 base and J lost 5; bases outside the gene matches: 3. This CDR3 has 16 residues. The germline V gene encodes CDR1 KGHDR and CDR2 SFDVKD. The CDR3 sequence: CATSDFPGQGDNEQFF. DNA of the CDR3: TGTGCCACCAGTGATTTCCCGGGACAGGGGGACAATGAGCAGTTCTTC.

This clone was counted many times. This chain joins TRBV3-1 and TRBJ1-5; 12 positions agree with TRBD1. Germline assignment: CDR1 LGHDT and CDR2 YNNKEL (reference sequence). The J segment lost 7 bases and the V segment lost 4 bases, leaving 5 bases of the junction unmatched. The CDR3 extends over 15 amino acids. The CDR3 nucleotides are TGTGCCAGCAGCCCGGGACAGGGGGCTTGGCAGCCCCAGCATTTT. This sequence encodes CASSPGQGAWQPQHF. The full variable domain, in which reference TRBV3-1 and TRBJ1-5 provide the parts outside the CDR3, is DTAVSQTPKYLVTQMGNDKSIKCEQNLGHDTMYWYKQDSKKFLKIMFSYNNKELIINETVPNRFSPKSPDKAHLNLHINSLELGDSAVYFCASSPGQGAWQPQHFGDGTRLSIL.

Points on this clone: One junction end does not reproduce the germline sequence, and a read error may be involved. This same CDR3 is encoded by further DNA sequences in the sample. The chain recombines TRBV7-2 with TRBJ2-7; 12 bases match TRBD1. CDR1 is SGHTA and CDR2 is FQGNSA in the germline V gene. The CDR3 has 15 amino acids. CDR3 residues: CASSPGGTGGYDQYF. The CDR3 DNA sequence: TGTGCCAGCAGCCCGGGCGGGACAGGGGGCTACGATCAGTACTTC.

Only a few counts were recorded for this clone. One end of the junction fails to match germline, which may point to a read error. As DNA, the CDR3 is TGCTCCAGCAGTTCGACAGATGCCAATCAGCCCCAGCATTTT. It yields the protein CSSSSTDANQPQHF. The V gene is TRBV10-2, the J gene TRBJ1-5; perhaps TRBD1 as D (5 bases). Germline CDR1 and CDR2: WSHSY and SAAADI. This CDR3 has 14 residues.

By its share, this clone is medium-sized. The gene calls are TRBV7-2 and TRBJ1-6; D perhaps matches TRBD1 (6 bases). Germline V gene sequence: CDR1 SGHTA, CDR2 FQGNSA. This CDR3 region has 15 residues. V was shortened by 2 bases and J by 5 bases, with 10 bases between the two germline ends. This chain's CDR3 is CASSLRGPHNSPLHF. CDR3 DNA: TGTGCCAGCAGCTTACGGGGGCCCCATAATTCACCCCTCCACTTT.